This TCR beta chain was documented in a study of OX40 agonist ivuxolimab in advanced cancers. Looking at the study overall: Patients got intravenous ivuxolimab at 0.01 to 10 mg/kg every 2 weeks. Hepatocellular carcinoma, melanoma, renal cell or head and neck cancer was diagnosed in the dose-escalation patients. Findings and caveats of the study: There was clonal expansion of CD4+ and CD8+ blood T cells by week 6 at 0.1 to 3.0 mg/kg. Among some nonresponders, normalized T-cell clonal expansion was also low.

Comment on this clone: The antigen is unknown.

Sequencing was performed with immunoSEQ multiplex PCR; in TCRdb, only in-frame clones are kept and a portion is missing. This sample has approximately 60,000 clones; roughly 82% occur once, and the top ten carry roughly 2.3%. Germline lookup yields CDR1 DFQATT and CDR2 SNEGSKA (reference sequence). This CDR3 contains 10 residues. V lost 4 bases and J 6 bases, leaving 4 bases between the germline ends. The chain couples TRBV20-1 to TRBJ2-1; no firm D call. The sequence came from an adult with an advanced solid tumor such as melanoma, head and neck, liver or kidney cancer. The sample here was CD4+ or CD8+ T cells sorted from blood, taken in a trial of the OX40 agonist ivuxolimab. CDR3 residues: CSAIFNEQFF. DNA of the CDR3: TGCAGTGCTATTTTCAATGAGCAGTTCTTC.